This TCR beta chain was found in a study of regulatory T cells in long-lasting Graves disease. Building of the TCR beta libraries involved iRepertoire HTBI primers and Arm-PCR of CDR3 regions. TCRdb itself ran the multiplex PCR reads through MiXCR, one entry per CDR3 protein. The data contain about 430,000 distinct CDR3 sequences, about 15% of them singletons. In this sample, this clonotype turned up many times. A read error may account for a junction end that differs from germline. The time point is: newly diagnosed GD, antithyroid drugs for less than 3 months. Scientists built the TCR library using RNA that was extracted from PBMCs. It was American Thyroid Association guidelines that determined Graves' disease diagnosis. This CDR3 contains 12 residues. This same sample was also part of a study on T cells in Graves' hyperthyroidism and ophthalmopathy.

The chain joins TRBV12-3 or TRBV12-4 to TRBJ2-5; tentatively, D is TRBD2 (5 bases). The receptor's source is a woman aged 40 to 50 with Graves disease. Sequences were derived from peripheral blood mononuclear cells (PBMCs), sampled at new diagnosis, from a patient treated with antithyroid drugs. DNA of the CDR3: TGTGCCAGCAGTTCCTCGGACTTCGACGCGGACTTC. Translated, it gives CASSSSDFDADF.